The clone carrying this TCR beta chain has only a few counts. Its specificity is not known. RNA transcripts served as the template for amplifying TCR beta CDR3 regions. During a first-round RT-PCR of the TCR CDR3, the HTBI primer set was used. TCRdb re-called the multiplex PCR reads with MiXCR, one entry per CDR3 protein. The sample includes a few hundred thousand distinct CDR3 sequences, approximately 15% of them seen just once. It was uncontrolled infection, other autoimmune disease, pregnancy or lactation that excluded patients. PBMCs came from more than 9 ml fresh peripheral blood. The V end was cut by 4 bases, the J end by 8 bases, with 18 bases between. Per the germline V gene, CDR1 is SGDLS and CDR2 is YYNGEE. The CDR3 is 14 residues long. This sample stems from a study of T cells in Graves' hyperthyroidism and ophthalmopathy. Study-level results: Most thyroid-expanded clonotypes above 0.001 were also found in blood.

The chain employs TRBV9 and TRBJ1-2; possibly TRBD1 for D (5 bases). This clonotype originated in a woman aged 30 to 39 with Graves' hyperthyroidism. Sequencing was carried out using blood. This CDR3 reads CASSQIRARDGYTF. The CDR3 DNA sequence: TGTGCCAGCAGCCAAATCAGGGCCCGCGACGGCTACACCTTC.